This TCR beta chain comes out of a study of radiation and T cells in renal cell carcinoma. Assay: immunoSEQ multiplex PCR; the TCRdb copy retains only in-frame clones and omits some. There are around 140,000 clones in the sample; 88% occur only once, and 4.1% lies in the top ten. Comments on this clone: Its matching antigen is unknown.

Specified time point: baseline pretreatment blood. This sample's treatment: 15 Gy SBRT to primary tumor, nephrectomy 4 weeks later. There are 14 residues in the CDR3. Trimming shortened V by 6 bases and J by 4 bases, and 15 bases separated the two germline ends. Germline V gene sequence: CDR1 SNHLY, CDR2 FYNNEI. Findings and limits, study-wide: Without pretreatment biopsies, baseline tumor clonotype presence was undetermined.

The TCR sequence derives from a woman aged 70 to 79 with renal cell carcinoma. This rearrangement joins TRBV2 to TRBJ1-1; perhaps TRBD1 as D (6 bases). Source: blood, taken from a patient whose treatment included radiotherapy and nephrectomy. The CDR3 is CASRADRLGTEAFF. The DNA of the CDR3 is TGTGCCAGCAGGGCTGACAGGTTGGGCACTGAAGCTTTCTTT.